Shown below are 25 T cell receptor beta chains from a single sample sequenced in a study of a mutant IDH1 vaccine in newly diagnosed glioma. Profiling relied on immunoSEQ multiplex PCR, and the TCRdb table lists in-frame clones only, not all of them. In the table there are about 82,000 clones, approximately 85% of which are singletons. The time point is: week 23, last vaccination. Each dose delivered 300 ug of mutant IDH1 20-mer peptide subcutaneously with imiquimod. Their antigens remain unidentified. The starting material was PBMCs, obtained from a glioma patient whose treatment included an IDH1 peptide vaccine. All receptors come from a man aged 25 to 40 with glioma. Some clones in this sample may be carry-over from other donors' samples.

The CDR3, as DNA: TGCGCCAGCAGCCAAGAGACAGGGGAGGGTGGCTACACCTTC. Residues: CASSQETGEGGYTF. J is TRBJ1-2 and V is TRBV4-1; 8 bases are a match to TRBD1. V dropped 0 bases and J dropped 7; count of bases not matched to a gene: 4. Germline CDR1 is MGHRA and CDR2 is YSYEKL. The CDR3 extends over 14 amino acids.

This sequence joins TRBV2 and TRBJ1-5; D perhaps matches TRBD1 (5 bases). This CDR3 comprises 13 residues. Germline CDR1 reads SNHLY; CDR2 reads FYNNEI. The V end lost 3 bases, the J end lost 6 bases, and 9 bases lay between the germline ends. CDR3 bases: TGTGCCAGCAGTGACAGGGAGCTTCAGCCCCAGCATTTT. Translated, it gives CASSDRELQPQHF.

The CDR3 sequence is CASSLRQIGELFF. CDR3 in DNA: TGCGCCAGCAGCCTAAGACAGATCGGGGAGCTGTTTTTT. V and J are TRBV4-1 and TRBJ2-2; D is possibly TRBD1 (5 bases). Per germline, CDR1 MGHRA and CDR2 YSYEKL. The CDR3 length is 13 residues. Trimming cost V 4 bases and J 7 bases, with 10 bases left between them.

The V and J genes are TRBV18 and TRBJ2-1; D is possibly TRBD1 or TRBD2 (6 bases each). Germline V gene sequence: CDR1 KGHSH, CDR2 LQKENI. Trimming took off 0 bases at V and 8 bases at J, with 11 bases between the two ends. This CDR3 has 14 residues. The CDR3 region is CASSPPPRGDEQFF. The CDR3 nucleotides are TGTGCCAGCTCACCACCGCCTAGGGGGGATGAGCAGTTCTTC. Full variable domain (missing parts from reference TRBV18 and TRBJ2-1): NAGVMQNPRHLVRRRGQEARLRCSPMKGHSHVYWYRQLPEEGLKFMVYLQKENIIDESGMPKERFSAEFPKEGPSILRIQQVVRGDSAAYFCASSPPPRGDEQFFGPGTRLTVL.

J is TRBJ2-5 and V is TRBV11-1, with 8 positions matching TRBD2. The J call may be in error: the DNA end matches TRBJ2-7 better. The length of the CDR3 is 13 residues. Germline lookup yields CDR1 SGHAT and CDR2 FQDESV (reference sequence). CDR3 loop: CASSQGSGNEQYF. The CDR3, as DNA: TGTGCCAGCAGTCAAGGTAGCGGGAACGAGCAGTACTTC.

This clone has a single count. The chain links TRBV7-9 to TRBJ2-7; D not resolved. Germline lookup yields CDR1 SEHNR and CDR2 FQNEAQ (reference sequence). The CDR3 extends over 14 amino acids. The V end was cut by 5 bases, the J end by 2 bases, with 13 bases between. DNA for the CDR3: TGTGCCAGCAGCGGTACGTTGAACCCCTACGAGCAGTACTTC. Its protein product is CASSGTLNPYEQYF.

The genes are TRBV11-2 and TRBJ2-7; 13 positions agree with TRBD2. In germline, CDR1 is SGHAT, CDR2 FQNNGV. The CDR3 contains 16 residues. V was clipped by 4 bases and J by 2 bases; unmatched bases: 5. The CDR3 spells CASSSWTSGSPYEQYF. CDR3 nucleotides: TGTGCCAGCAGCTCATGGACTAGCGGGAGTCCCTACGAGCAGTACTTC.

V gene TRBV4-2 combines with J gene TRBJ2-3; 12 bases match TRBD2. The CDR3 is 16 amino acids. Germline V gives CDR1 LGHNA, CDR2 YNFKEQ. The V gene end was trimmed by 4 bases and the J gene end by 0 bases; junction bases not matched to a gene: 2. CDR3 region: CASSPLAGGSTDTQYF. As DNA, the CDR3 is TGTGCCAGCAGCCCACTAGCGGGGGGTAGCACAGATACGCAGTATTTT.

The V call is TRBV30, the J call TRBJ1-2; D call uncertain. Trimming took off 4 bases at V and 2 bases at J, with 8 bases between the two ends. This CDR3 comprises 12 residues. Germline V CDR1 and CDR2: GTSNPN, SVGIG (reference sequence). Written as DNA, the CDR3 is TGTGCCTGGATGACGGTAAACTATGGCTACACCTTC. Translated: CAWMTVNYGYTF.

This clone was seen just once. Other DNA variants within this sample encode the same CDR3. V is TRBV5-4 and J is TRBJ1-6; possibly TRBD1 for D (5 bases). This CDR3 region has 14 residues. The germline gives CDR1 SGHNT, CDR2 YYREEE (reference sequence). The ends were cut back, 4 bases at V and 4 bases at J, with 9 bases in the middle. CDR3 nucleotides: TGTGCCAGCAGCGTAACAGGTTATAATTCACCCCTCCACTTT. Its protein is CASSVTGYNSPLHF.

This rearrangement joins TRBV11-2 to TRBJ1-1, with D tentatively TRBD1 (5 bases). This CDR3 contains 15 residues. Between the trimmed V and J ends, which lost 1 base and 1 base, there was a span of 10 bases. Germline CDR1 is SGHAT and CDR2 is FQNNGV. The CDR3 sequence is CASSLVGQTNTEAFF. In nucleotides, the CDR3 is TGTGCCAGCAGCTTAGTAGGACAAACGAACACTGAAGCTTTCTTT.

The chain recombines TRBV7-8 with TRBJ2-7; a possible D gene is TRBD2 (5 bases). V was shortened by 4 bases and J by 1 base, with 11 bases between the two germline ends. The CDR3 is 14 amino acids. Germline loops: CDR1 SGHVS, CDR2 FQNEAQ. The CDR3, as DNA: TGTGCCAGCAGCTCGACGGAGGATTCCTACGAGCAGTACTTC. Encoded protein: CASSSTEDSYEQYF.

J is TRBJ1-1 and V is TRBV5-4; tentative D call: TRBD1 (6 bases). The V end was cut by 0 bases, the J end by 11 bases, with 11 bases between. The germline V gene has CDR1 SGHNT and CDR2 YYREEE (reference sequence). The CDR3 has 12 residues. CDR3 sequence: CASSLEAGDAFF. In nucleotides, the CDR3 is TGTGCCAGCAGCTTGGAGGCAGGGGACGCTTTCTTT.

The J gene is TRBJ2-2, the V gene TRBV7-8; a weak D match, TRBD1 (6 bases). CDR1 and CDR2 (germline): SGHVS, FQNEAQ. Trimming shortened V by 8 bases and J by 1 base, and 11 bases separated the two germline ends. The CDR3 loop spans 14 amino acids. The CDR3 DNA reads TGTGCCAGCCATCCGACAGGGAACACCGGGGAGCTGTTTTTT. Residues: CASHPTGNTGELFF. The full variable domain, rest sourced from reference TRBV7-8 and TRBJ2-2, is GAGVSQSPRYKVAKRGQDVALRCDPISGHVSLFWYQQALGQGPEFLTYFQNEAQLDKSGLPSDRFFAERPEGSVSTLKIQRTQQEDSAVYLCASHPTGNTGELFFGEGSRLTVL.

The chain couples TRBV7-9 to TRBJ2-2, with D unresolved. This CDR3 is built from 12 residues. The germline CDR1 and CDR2 sequences are SEHNR and FQNEAQ (reference sequence). Trimming removed 3 bases from V and 6 bases from J, with 5 bases in between. The CDR3 spells CASSFGSGELFF. CDR3 in DNA: TGTGCCAGCAGCTTTGGGTCCGGGGAGCTGTTTTTT.

J is TRBJ2-7 and V is TRBV5-6; 13 nucleotides agree with TRBD2. V shed 4 bases, J shed 4 bases, and the junction held 5 bases outside the gene matches. CDR3 length equals 15 residues. Germline-derived CDR1 and CDR2 are SGHDT and YYEEEE. This chain's CDR3 is CASSLGTSGKYEQYF. Written as DNA, the CDR3 is TGTGCCAGCAGCCTAGGGACTAGCGGGAAGTACGAGCAGTACTTC.

The genes are TRBV7-3 and TRBJ1-1; a weak D match, TRBD1 (6 bases). The CDR3 is made up of 12 amino acids. Between the trimmed V and J ends, which lost 5 bases and 6 bases, there was a span of 10 bases. CDR1 is SGHTA, CDR2 FQGTGA, per germline. CDR3 nucleotides: TGTGCCAGCAGCCAGGGGTTATCTGAAGCTTTCTTT. Its protein is CASSQGLSEAFF.

The chain combines TRBV7-9 with TRBJ1-1; D is uncertain. Germline lookup yields CDR1 SEHNR and CDR2 FQNEAQ (reference sequence). This CDR3 contains 15 residues. Trimming removed 5 bases at V and 1 base at J, with 14 bases between. The CDR3 loop is CASSPGSRRNTEAFF. The CDR3 DNA reads as TGTGCCAGCAGCCCCGGGTCGCGTAGGAACACTGAAGCTTTCTTT.

The rearrangement joins TRBV11-3 to TRBJ2-5; D gene unclear. V lost 4 bases and J 5 bases, leaving 11 bases between the germline ends. The CDR3 is 13 amino acids. The germline V gene has CDR1 SGHNT and CDR2 YENEEA. CDR3 region: CASSSPPRETQYF. The CDR3 DNA reads as TGTGCCAGCAGCTCCCCCCCCAGGGAGACCCAGTACTTC. The whole variable domain, filled in from reference TRBV11-3 and TRBJ2-5, reads EAGVVQSPRYKIIEKKQPVAFWCNPISGHNTLYWYLQNLGQGPELLIRYENEEAVDDSQLPKDRFSAERLKGVDSTLKIQPAELGDSAVYLCASSSPPRETQYFGPGTRLLVL.

In its sample, this clone was seen once. V and J are TRBV28 and TRBJ1-4; 8 bases align to TRBD1. The CDR3 totals 16 residues. V gave up 6 bases and J gave up 5 bases; unmatched junction bases: 11. Germline V gene lookup returns CDR1 MDHEN and CDR2 SYDVKM. This CDR3 is CASRSSTGQVNEKLFF. As DNA, the CDR3 is TGTGCCAGCAGATCCTCTACGGGACAGGTGAATGAAAAACTGTTTTTT.

In this sample, this clone turned up a few times. The chain joins TRBV10-3 to TRBJ1-4; no reliable D call. Trimming left V 5 bases short and J 13 bases short, with 17 bases between. The CDR3 runs to 13 residues. The germline V gene has CDR1 ENHRY and CDR2 SYGVKD. The CDR3 loop reads CAISRAVDETLFF. CDR3 nucleotides: TGTGCCATCAGTAGGGCGGTTGATGAGACACTGTTTTTT.

The chain employs TRBV18 and TRBJ2-5, with D maybe TRBD2 (5 bases). V lost 3 bases to trimming and J lost 4 bases, with 21 bases between them. In germline, CDR1 is KGHSH, CDR2 LQKENI. This CDR3 contains 17 residues. CDR3 protein: CASSPPDLRDSRETQYF. CDR3 nucleotides: TGTGCCAGCTCACCCCCGGACTTACGAGATTCCAGAGAGACCCAGTACTTC.

V usage is TRBV19 and J usage is TRBJ1-6, with D perhaps TRBD1 (5 bases). Germline values: CDR1 LNHDA, CDR2 SQIVND (reference sequence). The V end lost 1 base, the J end lost 9 bases, and 10 bases lay between the germline ends. There are 14 residues in the CDR3. The CDR3 region is CASSIGGVGSPLHF. The CDR3 DNA is TGTGCCAGTAGTATAGGGGGGGTTGGTTCACCCCTCCACTTT. Full variable domain (rest looked up from reference TRBV19 and TRBJ1-6): DGGITQSPKYLFRKEGQNVTLSCEQNLNHDAMYWYRQDPGQGLRLIYYSQIVNDFQKGDIAEGYSVSREKKESFPLTVTSAQKNPTAFYLCASSIGGVGSPLHFGNGTRLTVT.

This chain joins TRBV5-6 and TRBJ2-7; D is uncertain. Germline V gene sequence: CDR1 SGHDT, CDR2 YYEEEE. Between the trimmed V and J ends, which lost 4 bases and 1 base, there was a span of 15 bases. This CDR3 comprises 15 residues. The CDR3 loop is CASSLGRRISYEQYF. CDR3 in DNA: TGTGCCAGCAGCCTCGGGCGGAGAATATCCTACGAGCAGTACTTC.

This clone was picked up one time. The genes are TRBV28 and TRBJ1-4; 7 nucleotides align to TRBD1. The CDR3 spans 14 residues. V was pared by 7 bases and J by 5 bases, with 7 bases of the junction left unmatched. CDR1 and CDR2 (germline): MDHEN, SYDVKM. CDR3 protein: CASNEGQRNEKLFF. The CDR3 bases are TGTGCCAGCAATGAGGGACAGAGAAATGAAAAACTGTTTTTT.